The 27 T cell receptor beta chains presented below share a single source sample, sequenced in a study of OX40 agonist ivuxolimab in advanced cancers. The repertoire was sequenced with immunoSEQ multiplex PCR; TCRdb's copy has only in-frame clones and lacks some. The sample holds more than 25,000 clones, approximately 86% seen once. Sample: CD4+ or CD8+ T cells sorted from blood, taken in a trial of the OX40 agonist ivuxolimab. The origin of the receptors is an adult with an advanced solid tumor such as melanoma, head and neck, liver or kidney cancer.

About this clone: Other DNA sequences in this sample translate to the same CDR3. The V and J genes are TRBV7-8 and TRBJ2-5, with unresolved D. V lost 5 bases and J lost 2, with 3 bases in between. This CDR3 has 11 amino acids. Germline V lookup: CDR1 SGHVS, CDR2 FQNEAQ. CDR3 sequence: CASSPQETQYF. DNA of the CDR3: TGTGCCAGCAGCCCGCAAGAGACCCAGTACTTC.

The genes are TRBV27 and TRBJ2-7; D unresolved. Germline CDR1 is MNHEY and CDR2 is SMNVEV (reference sequence). The CDR3 has 13 amino acids. With 4 bases removed from V and 2 bases from J, the gap between germline ends came to 9 bases. The CDR3: CASSSYITYEQYF. CDR3 coding DNA: TGTGCCAGCAGTTCGTATATTACCTACGAGCAGTACTTC.

CDR3 amino acids: CASSERGRSTDTQYF. CDR3 coding DNA: TGTGCCAGCAGTGAAAGAGGGAGAAGCACAGATACGCAGTATTTT. The gene calls are TRBV6-1 and TRBJ2-3; D is possibly TRBD2 (5 bases). Trimming cost V 2 bases and J 0 bases, with 9 bases left between them. The CDR3 contains 15 residues. Germline V CDR1 and CDR2: MNHNS, SASEGT.

The chain links TRBV29-1 to TRBJ2-7, with a possible D match to TRBD2 (6 bases). The germline V and J ends were trimmed by 0 bases and 3 bases, with 15 bases remaining between them. Germline V gene data show CDR1 as SQVTM and CDR2 as ANQGSEA. CDR3 length: 15 amino acids. CDR3 sequence: CSVEDPTGLHYEQYF. In DNA, the CDR3 is TGCAGCGTTGAAGATCCTACGGGACTCCACTACGAGCAGTACTTC.

The CDR3 region is CASSAGGQPTDTQYF. Written as DNA, the CDR3 is TGTGCCAGCAGCGCAGGGGGCCAGCCCACAGATACGCAGTATTTT. The chain is built from TRBV7-3 and TRBJ2-3, with 8 nucleotides matching TRBD1. Losses at the gene ends were 5 bases for V and 2 bases for J; bases not matched to a gene: 6. The germline CDR1 and CDR2 sequences are SGHTA and FQGTGA. CDR3 length: 15 residues.

The chain is built from TRBV6-5 and TRBJ2-1; 8 nucleotides align to TRBD1. Germline CDR1 and CDR2: MNHEY and SVGAGI. The CDR3 consists of 14 residues. The junction had 8 bases not matched to a gene; V was cut back by 4 bases and J by 9 bases. CDR3 DNA sequence: TGTGCCAGCAGTTCTTTTCAGGGGGCGGTTGAGCAGTTCTTC. It specifies CASSSFQGAVEQFF.

The genes are TRBV7-9 and TRBJ1-2, with D hard to call. From germline, CDR1 is SEHNR and CDR2 FQNEAQ (reference sequence). CDR3 length: 13 residues. Trimming shortened V by 1 base and J by 8 bases, and 11 bases separated the two germline ends. The CDR3: CASSLVEAQGYTF. The CDR3 nucleotides read TGTGCCAGCAGCTTAGTGGAGGCCCAAGGCTACACCTTC.

This chain joins TRBV7-2 and TRBJ2-4, with TRBD2 matching over 7 bases. V gave up 1 base and J gave up 0 bases; unmatched junction bases: 9. CDR1 is SGHTA and CDR2 is FQGNSA in the germline V gene. The length of the CDR3 is 18 residues. The CDR3 bases are TGTGCCAGCAGCTTAGTAATCATGAGCGGGGTAGCCAAAAACATTCAGTACTTC. It translates to CASSLVIMSGVAKNIQYF.

The CDR3 protein is CASSPPPGDYTEAFF. The CDR3 DNA sequence: TGTGCCAGCAGCCCCCCGCCAGGGGATTACACTGAAGCTTTCTTT. The chain carries TRBV5-4 and TRBJ1-1; a possible D gene is TRBD1 (6 bases). CDR3 length: 15 amino acids. The V gene's germline CDR1 is SGHNT and CDR2 YYREEE (reference sequence). V was clipped by 4 bases and J by 3 bases, with 16 bases between them. The whole variable domain, remainder taken from reference TRBV5-4 and TRBJ1-1, is ETGVTQSPTHLIKTRGQQVTLRCSSQSGHNTVSWYQQALGQGPQFIFQYYREEENGRGNFPPRFSGLQFPNYSSELNVNALELDDSALYLCASSPPPGDYTEAFFGQGTRLTVV.

The rearrangement links TRBV2 to TRBJ2-6, with no clear D. There are 15 residues in the CDR3. Germline values: CDR1 SNHLY, CDR2 FYNNEI. V was trimmed by 8 bases and J by 1 base, leaving 12 bases between them. The CDR3 region has the DNA TGTGCCAGCGGACCATCACCTTCTGGGGCCAACGTCCTGACTTTC. It translates to CASGPSPSGANVLTF.

V and J are TRBV19 and TRBJ2-7; D is uncertain. The CDR3 spans 15 residues. Trimming pared 1 base from V and 5 bases from J, leaving 15 bases between. From germline, CDR1 is LNHDA and CDR2 SQIVND (reference sequence). CDR3: CASSIVTTPLDEQYF. Written as DNA, the CDR3 is TGTGCCAGTAGTATAGTGACAACCCCTTTGGACGAGCAGTACTTC. Filled out from reference TRBV19 and TRBJ2-7, the complete variable domain reads DGGITQSPKYLFRKEGQNVTLSCEQNLNHDAMYWYRQDPGQGLRLIYYSQIVNDFQKGDIAEGYSVSREKKESFPLTVTSAQKNPTAFYLCASSIVTTPLDEQYFGPGTRLTVT.

V gene TRBV27 combines with J gene TRBJ2-7; TRBD2 might be the D (6 bases). With 3 bases removed from V and 5 bases from J, the gap between germline ends came to 11 bases. This CDR3 comprises 13 residues. CDR1 is MNHEY and CDR2 is SMNVEV in the germline V gene (reference sequence). CDR3 protein: CASSLRRGHEQYF. CDR3 DNA sequence: TGTGCCAGCAGTTTGAGGCGGGGACACGAGCAGTACTTC.

This clone was observed a few times. The chain is built from TRBV7-2 and TRBJ2-3; 7 bases match TRBD2. The CDR3 runs 15 residues. V was clipped by 5 bases and J by 2 bases; unmatched bases: 7. Looked up from germline, CDR1 is SGHTA and CDR2 is FQGNSA. This CDR3 reads CASSIGLESTDTQYF. CDR3 in DNA: TGTGCCAGCAGCATTGGACTAGAGTCCACAGATACGCAGTATTTT.

This chain links TRBV19 with TRBJ1-4; D might be TRBD1 (5 bases). Germline V gives CDR1 LNHDA, CDR2 SQIVND (reference sequence). Between the trimmed V and J ends, which lost 0 bases and 3 bases, there was a span of 8 bases. CDR3 size: 15 residues. CDR3 sequence: CASSIEGRANEKLFF. The CDR3 DNA is TGTGCCAGTAGTATAGAGGGCAGGGCTAATGAAAAACTGTTTTTT.

This clone appeared once. This chain uses TRBV9 with TRBJ2-3, with a weak D call TRBD2 (7 bases). The CDR3 covers 16 residues. Germline V CDR1 and CDR2: SGDLS, YYNGEE. The V and J ends lost 7 bases and 0 bases respectively, with 18 bases between them. In nucleotides, the CDR3 is TGTGCCAGCGAGGAGGGCGGGGGCCCTAGCACAGATACGCAGTATTTT. Its translation: CASEEGGGPSTDTQYF.

V gene TRBV6-6 combines with J gene TRBJ2-5; 12 positions agree with TRBD1. Germline CDR1 reads MNHNY; CDR2 reads SVGAGI (reference sequence). Unmatched junction bases numbered 6, after V lost 6 bases and J lost 4 bases. The CDR3 has 15 amino acids. The CDR3 DNA is TGTGCCAGCAGAGCCCGGGACAGGGGGCGAGAGACCCAGTACTTC. Translating gives CASRARDRGRETQYF.

This chain joins TRBV30 and TRBJ2-2, with D uncertain. This CDR3 has 13 amino acids. V lost 2 bases and J 6 bases, leaving 10 bases between the germline ends. Germline CDR1 and CDR2: GTSNPN and SVGIG (reference sequence). The CDR3 spells CAWSPPGSGELFF. The DNA of the CDR3 is TGTGCCTGGAGTCCGCCTGGGTCCGGGGAGCTGTTTTTT.

The J gene is TRBJ1-3, the V gene TRBV4-1; D not certain. V was cut by 0 bases and J by 7 bases, with 7 bases left in between. This CDR3 is built from 13 residues. Per germline, CDR1 MGHRA and CDR2 YSYEKL. In nucleotides, the CDR3 is TGCGCCAGCAGCCAAGACATCGGGAACACCATATATTTT. Translation gives CASSQDIGNTIYF.

The rearrangement links TRBV7-8 to TRBJ2-7; D not certain. V was shortened by 3 bases and J by 2 bases, with 11 bases between the two germline ends. This CDR3 spans 14 amino acids. Per the germline V gene, CDR1 is SGHVS and CDR2 is FQNEAQ. The CDR3 spells CASSFRTQAYEQYF. CDR3 coding DNA: TGTGCCAGCAGCTTCAGGACGCAGGCCTACGAGCAGTACTTC.

This chain uses TRBV4-1 with TRBJ2-7, with D unresolved. CDR1 and CDR2 (germline): MGHRA, YSYEKL. Trimming removed 0 bases from V and 3 bases from J, with 6 bases in between. The CDR3 has 13 residues. This chain's CDR3 is CASSQEGHYEQYF. The CDR3 coding sequence is TGCGCCAGCAGCCAAGAAGGGCACTACGAGCAGTACTTC.

This clone has only one observation. The V gene is TRBV2, the J gene TRBJ2-7; 7 positions match TRBD1. The length of the CDR3 is 14 residues. Looked up from germline, CDR1 is SNHLY and CDR2 is FYNNEI. V was clipped by 3 bases and J by 0 bases; unmatched bases: 2. Here the CDR3 reads CASSDYRGSYEQYF. The CDR3 DNA reads as TGTGCCAGCAGTGATTACAGGGGCTCCTACGAGCAGTACTTC.

V is TRBV29-1 and J is TRBJ2-1; either TRBD1 or TRBD2 may supply D (5 bases each). The CDR3 totals 14 residues. Trimming removed 3 bases at V and 4 bases at J, with 13 bases between. Germline CDR1 reads SQVTM; CDR2 reads ANQGSEA. CDR3 coding DNA: TGCAGCGTTGAGACCGGGGCCGGTTACAATGAGCAGTTCTTC. Translated: CSVETGAGYNEQFF.

The gene calls are TRBV28 and TRBJ2-7; D might be TRBD1 (5 bases). Germline V lookup: CDR1 MDHEN, CDR2 SYDVKM. CDR3 size: 12 residues. V was cut by 6 bases and J by 4 bases, with 10 bases left in between. CDR3 sequence (DNA): TGTGCCAGCAGGGACCCAGGGTACGAGCAGTACTTC. Its protein product is CASRDPGYEQYF.

This chain joins TRBV7-9 and TRBJ1-1; TRBD1 might be the D (5 bases). Germline V gene sequence: CDR1 SEHNR, CDR2 FQNEAQ (reference sequence). The CDR3 sequence is 14 residues long. V was clipped by 1 base and J by 2 bases, with 8 bases between them. CDR3 nucleotide sequence: TGTGCCAGCAGCTTAGTCGACAGAAACACTGAAGCTTTCTTT. It specifies CASSLVDRNTEAFF.

The V and J genes are TRBV11-2 and TRBJ2-1; D not resolved. The CDR3 runs to 14 residues. Trimming pared 4 bases from V and 3 bases from J, leaving 10 bases between. Germline values: CDR1 SGHAT, CDR2 FQNNGV. The CDR3 DNA follows: TGTGCCAGCAGCTCGGCCCTGAACTACAATGAGCAGTTCTTC. Translation gives CASSSALNYNEQFF.

The rearrangement uses TRBV27 and TRBJ2-1, with unresolved D. CDR1 is MNHEY, CDR2 SMNVEV, per germline (reference sequence). The V end was cut by 4 bases, the J end by 0 bases, with 10 bases between. The length of the CDR3 is 15 residues. CDR3 sequence: CASSSPHSSYNEQFF. The CDR3 DNA reads TGTGCCAGCAGTTCTCCCCATAGCTCCTACAATGAGCAGTTCTTC.

This rearrangement joins TRBV4-1 to TRBJ2-1, with D hard to call. Deletions cut 3 bases from V and 7 bases from J, with 4 bases between. This CDR3 has 11 amino acids. Germline values: CDR1 MGHRA, CDR2 YSYEKL. This chain's CDR3 is CASSQGNEQFF. The DNA of the CDR3 is TGCGCCAGCAGCCAGGGGAATGAGCAGTTCTTC.